Listed below are T cell receptor beta chains from one sample, sequenced in a study of Ad26.COV2.S vaccination and SARS-CoV-2 variants. Generated by immunoSEQ multiplex PCR, the TCRdb table keeps only in-frame clones and is missing some. The profile covers over 400,000 clones, with less than 95% appearing a single time and about 4.5% taken by the ten largest. The input for sequencing was peripheral blood, taken in a trial of Ad26.COV2.S vaccine versus placebo. These receptors all come from a person aged 18-60 years who received the Ad26.COV2.S COVID-19 vaccine or a placebo. Both conserved end residues are trimmed from each CDR3.

TRBJ1-1 TRBV28 ASSEKPRTEAF
TRBJ2-5 TRBV10-3 AISESGGTGGETQY
TRBJ1-5 TRBV19 ASRGPPGQGGNQPQH
TRBJ2-1 TRBV4-3 TSSQDTTGYNEQF
TRBJ2-2 TRBV12-3/TRBV12-4 ASSGRDTGELF
TRBJ1-5 TRBV30 AWSVGAVNQPQH
TRBJ2-1 TRBV9 ASSVDGLAGFNEQF
TRBJ2-7 TRBV6-6 ASSPGGGYEQY
TRBJ2-7 TRBV19 ASSTAGTGSYEQY
TRBJ2-7 TRBV4-2 ASSRNARLPGTGAYEQY
TRBJ2-1 TRBV6-6 ASSRHNEQF
TRBJ2-2 TRBV24-1 ATRGGGPDTGELF
TRBJ2-7 TRBV20-1 SASRQGAYEQY
TRBJ1-1 TRBV7-6 ASSLGQGANTEAF
TRBJ1-6 TRBV10-3 AIRDTYNSPLH
TRBJ1-1 TRBV4-2 ASSQTTRGDTEAF
TRBJ2-6 TRBV28 ASSRTQQGTGANVLT
TRBJ2-6 TRBV5-1 ASSFTGPGANVLT
TRBJ2-2 TRBV7-8 ASSLVRGGELF
TRBJ1-3 TRBV10-3 AISESGWESGNTIY
TRBJ2-5 TRBV5-6 ASSQNSGTQETQY
TRBJ2-3 TRBV9 ASSVGASGSTDTQY
TRBJ2-5 TRBV7-6 ASSLGGGPYQETQY
TRBJ2-2 TRBV6-1 ASSEEGWENTGELF
TRBJ2-5 TRBV28 ASSFPPAGGPRGETQY
TRBJ2-1 TRBV6-4 ASSDTGEANEQF
TRBJ2-1 TRBV5-1 ASSPAGTSGIEQF
TRBJ2-7 TRBV6-2/TRBV6-3 ASSYSRLTGTYEQY
TRBJ2-5 TRBV18 ASSPEGETEETQY
TRBJ1-2 TRBV24-1 ATSDSDRGTGYT
TRBJ2-3 TRBV15 ATSRDRDSGVNTQY
TRBJ1-1 TRBV29-1 SVEGGLNTEAF
TRBJ1-1 TRBV27 ASSLFRGLNTEAF
TRBJ2-7 TRBV10-3 ATRLGASSYEQY
TRBJ2-1 TRBV7-9 ASSKRDHNEQF
TRBJ1-5 TRBV28 ASSFTGHSNQPQH
TRBJ2-7 TRBV20-1 SASGLAGAREY
TRBJ2-1 TRBV7-9 ASSPRAFSYNEQF
TRBJ2-7 TRBV28 ATFTGGRRSTYEQY
TRBJ2-5 TRBV19 ASRGLRTGELETQY
TRBJ1-4 TRBV11-2 ASSLLGEKLF
TRBJ2-1 TRBV19 ASSLTGWESSYNEQF
TRBJ2-5 TRBV28 ASSLWGRGGEETQY
TRBJ2-5 TRBV10-3 AISPGGERAGDRAQY
TRBJ1-5 TRBV3-1/TRBV3-2 ASSQDSTGGGQPQH
TRBJ2-1 TRBV18 ASSLLPPRGRALSITNEQF
TRBJ2-7 TRBV6-5 AISTGTVYEQY
TRBJ2-4 TRBV7-2 ASSSSSGRGGKNIQY
TRBJ2-7 TRBV19 ASGPSSYEQY
TRBJ1-4 TRBV15 ATSSPGKGGNEKLF
TRBJ1-2 TRBV6-4 ASSPGQGNYGYT
TRBJ2-5 TRBV6-2/TRBV6-3 ASSVRVEETQY
TRBJ1-5 TRBV3-1/TRBV3-2 ASSQGPGLSNQPQH
TRBJ2-1 TRBV25-1 ASSDLTAGGYEQF
TRBJ2-7 TRBV5-1 ASSTGLVGYEQY
TRBJ2-3 TRBV5-1 ASSLPSGRGTDTQY
TRBJ1-6 TRBV24-1 ATSEEQGGIGSYNSPLH
TRBJ2-3 TRBV6-5 ASRERLANTDTQY
TRBJ2-1 TRBV6-2/TRBV6-3 ASSYLAGTPSSYNEQF
TRBJ2-7 TRBV7-2 ASSLGARRGEQY